These 15 T cell receptor beta chains came from one sample sequenced in a study of T-cell memory formation after mild COVID-19. TCRdb re-called the 5' RACE reads with MiXCR, one entry per CDR3 protein. The sample holds about 250,000 distinct CDR3 sequences, approximately 15% seen once. The sample was PBMCs or a T cell subset sorted from them (not recorded which). The receptor set was obtained from an adult woman who had mild COVID-19 (a few samples of this study predate the infection). Cell type and time point are not known.

The chain couples TRBV6-2 or TRBV6-3 to TRBJ2-7; either TRBD1 or TRBD2 may fit D (5 bases each). The V and J ends lost 0 bases and 6 bases respectively, with 12 bases between them. Germline V lookup: CDR1 MNHEY, CDR2 SVGEGT. The CDR3 consists of 14 residues. DNA of the CDR3: TGTGCCAGCAGTTACTCGCTTGGGGGATCCGAGCAGTACTTC. Protein sequence: CASSYSLGGSEQYF.

This clonotype was counted between two and nine times. This chain links TRBV4-2 with TRBJ1-5; 8 bases are a match to TRBD1. This CDR3 is 18 amino acids long. The germline V gene has CDR1 LGHNA and CDR2 YNFKEQ. The V and J ends lost 3 bases and 5 bases, in that order; junction bases with no gene match: 15. This chain's CDR3 is CASSQTTQGARGDQPQHF. CDR3 in DNA: TGTGCCAGCAGCCAGACCACTCAGGGGGCAAGGGGGGATCAGCCCCAGCATTTT.

This clonotype occurred a few times. The V and J genes are TRBV25-1 and TRBJ2-7, with 7 bases aligning to TRBD1. Germline V CDR1 and CDR2: MGHDK, SYGVNS. The CDR3 consists of 14 residues. J lost 5 bases, V lost 8 bases, and 12 bases had no gene match. For the CDR3, the DNA is TGTGCCAGCGGACCCGGGACAGCAGTCCACGAGCAGTACTTC. Protein product: CASGPGTAVHEQYF.

The table lists this clonotype with many counts. The chain employs TRBV2 and TRBJ2-1; 9 bases map to TRBD2. CDR3 length: 14 amino acids. With V trimmed by 7 bases and J by 5 bases, 6 bases remained unmatched. Germline CDR1 is SNHLY and CDR2 is FYNNEI. The DNA of the CDR3 is TGTGCCAGCAAACTAGCGGGTACGAACAATGAGCAGTTCTTC. The encoded protein is CASKLAGTNNEQFF.

This clonotype has only a few counts. The gene calls are TRBV29-1 and TRBJ1-2; D remains unclear. Trimming took 3 bases from V and 13 from J, leaving 15 bases between them. Germline CDR1 reads SQVTM; CDR2 reads ANQGSEA. CDR3 length: 11 amino acids. The CDR3 sequence is CSVDYRNIVTF. The CDR3 DNA reads as TGCAGCGTTGATTATCGGAACATAGTCACCTTC. Combining the CDR3 with reference TRBV29-1 and TRBJ1-2 gives the whole variable domain SAVISQKPSRDICQRGTSLTIQCQVDSQVTMMFWYRQQPGQSLTLIATANQGSEATYESGFVIDKFPISRPNLTFSTLTVSNMSPEDSSIYLCSVDYRNIVTFGSGTRLTVV.

This clonotype showed up just a few times. One end of the junction does not line up with germline, which may come from a read error. The chain couples TRBV20-1 to TRBJ2-7; D might be TRBD1 (7 bases). The CDR3 has 13 residues. From germline, CDR1 is DFQATT and CDR2 SNEGSKA (reference sequence). This chain's CDR3 is CSARDSRGTDLTF. CDR3 nucleotide sequence: TGCAGTGCTAGAGATAGTCGGGGGACAGACCTGACCTTC.

V is TRBV6-5 and J is TRBJ2-7; tentatively, D is TRBD2 (6 bases). Germline values: CDR1 MNHEY, CDR2 SVGAGI. The V end was cut by 7 bases, the J end by 11 bases, with 15 bases between. The CDR3 is made up of 11 amino acids. CDR3: CASKTGREEYF. Here the CDR3 DNA reads TGTGCCAGCAAGACCGGGAGAGAAGAGTACTTC.

This clonotype has only a few counts. The chain combines TRBV12-3 or TRBV12-4 with TRBJ2-3; tentatively, D is TRBD1 (5 bases). The CDR3 totals 18 residues. V dropped 3 bases and J dropped 4 bases, with 23 bases sitting between them. The CDR3 region has the DNA TGTGCCAGCAGTTTTAATTTGCCAGGGCAAGGTGATTCAGATACGCAGTATTTT. Amino acid sequence: CASSFNLPGQGDSDTQYF.

This clonotype was counted a few times. The chain has TRBV5-1 and TRBJ1-2; 7 nucleotides agree with TRBD1. The V gene's germline CDR1 is SGHRS and CDR2 YFSETQ. The CDR3 has 13 residues. Trimming cost V 0 bases and J 5 bases; bases outside gene matches: 1. CDR3 loop: CASSLAGQYGYTF. CDR3 coding DNA: TGCGCCAGCAGCTTGGCGGGACAGTATGGCTACACCTTC.

This clonotype has more than one count but fewer than ten. V and J are TRBV27 and TRBJ2-3; D call uncertain. CDR1 is MNHEY, CDR2 SMNVEV, per germline (reference sequence). This CDR3 contains 13 residues. V was pared by 6 bases and J by 1 base, with 8 bases between. The CDR3 nucleotides read TGTGCCAGCAGCGAACGAGGCACAGATACGCAGTATTTT. It is translated as CASSERGTDTQYF.

This clonotype turned up a few times. CDR3 in DNA: TGTGCCAGCAGCAGGGCTCCAGGAAGCTCCTACGAGCAGTACTTC. This gives the protein CASSRAPGSSYEQYF. V is TRBV11-1 and J is TRBJ2-7; D not resolved. The CDR3 consists of 15 residues. The germline V and J ends were trimmed by 5 bases and 0 bases, with 14 bases remaining between them. Per the germline V gene, CDR1 is SGHAT and CDR2 is FQDESV (reference sequence).

This rearrangement joins TRBV10-3 to TRBJ2-3; 10 nucleotides match TRBD2. Per germline, CDR1 ENHRY and CDR2 SYGVKD. The CDR3 runs to 15 residues. J was trimmed by 2 bases and V by 9 bases; bases with no gene match: 8. The CDR3 nucleotides read TGTGCCATGGGGGCTAGCGGGAGACCCACAGATACGCAGTATTTT. Translation gives CAMGASGRPTDTQYF.

A few counts support this clonotype. The CDR3 loop reads CSARTGQLYEQYF. CDR3 sequence (DNA): TGCAGTGCTAGGACGGGACAACTCTACGAGCAGTACTTC. V and J are TRBV20-1 and TRBJ2-7; TRBD1 is a possible D gene (6 bases). Germline V gives CDR1 DFQATT, CDR2 SNEGSKA (reference sequence). Trimming cost V 3 bases and J 3 bases, with 12 bases left between them. The CDR3 runs to 13 residues.

This clonotype was recorded at least ten times. The gene calls are TRBV15 and TRBJ1-5; unclear D gene. Between the trimmed V and J ends, which lost 4 bases and 6 bases, there was a span of 13 bases. CDR1 and CDR2 from the germline V gene are LNHNV and YYDKDF (reference sequence). The CDR3 totals 14 residues. The CDR3 loop reads CATSNRRGIQPQHF. CDR3 sequence (DNA): TGTGCCACCAGCAACCGGCGGGGTATTCAGCCCCAGCATTTT.

The J gene is TRBJ1-3, the V gene TRBV20-1, with D possibly being TRBD1 (5 bases). Trimming took 3 bases from V and 4 from J, leaving 10 bases between them. The CDR3 has 13 residues. Looked up from germline, CDR1 is DFQATT and CDR2 is SNEGSKA (reference sequence). This CDR3 reads CSASEGPGNTIYF. The CDR3 nucleotides are TGCAGTGCTAGCGAGGGACCAGGAAACACCATATATTTT.